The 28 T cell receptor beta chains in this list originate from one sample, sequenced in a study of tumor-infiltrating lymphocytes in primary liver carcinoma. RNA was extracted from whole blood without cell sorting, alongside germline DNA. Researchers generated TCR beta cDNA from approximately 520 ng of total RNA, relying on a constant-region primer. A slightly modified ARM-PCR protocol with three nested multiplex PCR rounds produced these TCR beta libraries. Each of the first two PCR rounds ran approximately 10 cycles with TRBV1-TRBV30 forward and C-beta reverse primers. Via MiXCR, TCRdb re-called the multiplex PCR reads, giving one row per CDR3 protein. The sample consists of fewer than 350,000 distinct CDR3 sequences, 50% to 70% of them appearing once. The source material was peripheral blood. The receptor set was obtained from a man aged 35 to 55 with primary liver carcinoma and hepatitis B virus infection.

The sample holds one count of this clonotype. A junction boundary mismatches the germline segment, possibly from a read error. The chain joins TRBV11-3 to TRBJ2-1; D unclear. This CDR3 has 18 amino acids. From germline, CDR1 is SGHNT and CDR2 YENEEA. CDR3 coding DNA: TGTGCCAGCAGCTTAGCTGGTTCAGAAAGCGTGGGGTACAACGAGCAGTTCTTC. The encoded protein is CASSLAGSESVGYNEQFF.

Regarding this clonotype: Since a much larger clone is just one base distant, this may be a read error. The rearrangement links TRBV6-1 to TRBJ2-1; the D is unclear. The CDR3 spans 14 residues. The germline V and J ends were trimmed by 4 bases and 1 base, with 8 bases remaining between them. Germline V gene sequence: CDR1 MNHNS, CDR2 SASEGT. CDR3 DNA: TGTGCCAGCAGTGGGTGGCTATCCTACAATGAGCAGTTCTTC. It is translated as CASSGWLSYNEQFF.

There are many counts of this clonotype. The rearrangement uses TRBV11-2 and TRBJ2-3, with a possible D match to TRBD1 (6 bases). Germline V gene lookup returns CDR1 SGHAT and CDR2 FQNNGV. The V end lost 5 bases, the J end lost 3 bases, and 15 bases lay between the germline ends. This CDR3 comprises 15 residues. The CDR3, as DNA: TGTGCCAGCAGCCCACTCAGGGGACGGACAGATACGCAGTATTTT. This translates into CASSPLRGRTDTQYF.

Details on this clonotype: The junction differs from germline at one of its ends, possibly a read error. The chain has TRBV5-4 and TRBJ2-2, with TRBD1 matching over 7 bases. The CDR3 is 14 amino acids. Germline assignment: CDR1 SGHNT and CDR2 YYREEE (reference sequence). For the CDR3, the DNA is TGTGCCAGGAGCCCGGGACAGAACACCGGGGAGCTGTCTTTT. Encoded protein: CARSPGQNTGELSF.

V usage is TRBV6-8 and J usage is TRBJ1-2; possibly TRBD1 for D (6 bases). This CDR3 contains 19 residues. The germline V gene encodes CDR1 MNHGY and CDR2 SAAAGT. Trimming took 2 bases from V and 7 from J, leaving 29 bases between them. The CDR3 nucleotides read TGTGCCAGCAGTTACCCCAATAGGGGGGCGGCTTTAATCGTTTGTGGCTACACCTTC. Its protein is CASSYPNRGAALIVCGYTF.

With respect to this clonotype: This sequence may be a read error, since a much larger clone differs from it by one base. This chain's CDR3 is CASSLFRDSSCNEQFF. CDR3 in DNA: TGCGCCAGCAGCCTCTTTAGGGACAGCTCCTGCAATGAGCAGTTCTTC. The chain uses TRBV4-1 and TRBJ2-1; 7 positions match TRBD1. CDR1 and CDR2 from the germline V gene are MGHRA and YSYEKL. CDR3 length: 16 amino acids.

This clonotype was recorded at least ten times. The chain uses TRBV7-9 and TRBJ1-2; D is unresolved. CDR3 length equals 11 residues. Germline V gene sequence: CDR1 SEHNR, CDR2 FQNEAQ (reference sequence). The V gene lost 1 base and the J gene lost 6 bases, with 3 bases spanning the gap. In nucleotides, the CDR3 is TGTGCCAGCAGCTTAGTTCATGGCTACACCTTC. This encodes CASSLVHGYTF.

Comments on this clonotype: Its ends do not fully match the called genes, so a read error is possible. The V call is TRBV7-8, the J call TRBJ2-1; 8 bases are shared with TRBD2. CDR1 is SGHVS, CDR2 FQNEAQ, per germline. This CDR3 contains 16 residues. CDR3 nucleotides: TGTGCCAGCAGCTTAGCCGGCGGGAGGAGTTTCAATGAGCGGTTCTTC. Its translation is CASSLAGGRSFNERFF.

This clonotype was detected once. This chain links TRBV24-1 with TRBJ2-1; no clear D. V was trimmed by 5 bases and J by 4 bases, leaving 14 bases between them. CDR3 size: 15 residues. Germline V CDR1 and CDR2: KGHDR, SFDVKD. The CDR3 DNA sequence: TGTGCCACCAGTGTCATCAAAGCAGAGTACAATGAGCAGTTCTTC. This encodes CATSVIKAEYNEQFF.

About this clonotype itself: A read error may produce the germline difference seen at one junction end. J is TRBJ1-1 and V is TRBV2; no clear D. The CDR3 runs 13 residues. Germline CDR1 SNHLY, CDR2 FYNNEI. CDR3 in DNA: TGTGCCAGCAGTGAAGCGCAAGTTAGTTGGGCTCTCTTT. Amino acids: CASSEAQVSWALF.

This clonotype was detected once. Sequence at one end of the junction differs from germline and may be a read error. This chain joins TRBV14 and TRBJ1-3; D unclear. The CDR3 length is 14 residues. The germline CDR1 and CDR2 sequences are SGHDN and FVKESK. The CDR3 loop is CAISLAGNGNTIYF. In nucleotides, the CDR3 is TGTGCCATCAGCCTAGCGGGCAATGGAAACACCATATATTTT.

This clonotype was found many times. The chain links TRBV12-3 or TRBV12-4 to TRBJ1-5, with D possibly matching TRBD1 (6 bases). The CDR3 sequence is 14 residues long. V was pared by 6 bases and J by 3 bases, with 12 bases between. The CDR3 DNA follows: TGTGCCAGCAGCAAGCGACAGGTCAATCAGCCCCAGCATTTT. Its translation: CASSKRQVNQPQHF.

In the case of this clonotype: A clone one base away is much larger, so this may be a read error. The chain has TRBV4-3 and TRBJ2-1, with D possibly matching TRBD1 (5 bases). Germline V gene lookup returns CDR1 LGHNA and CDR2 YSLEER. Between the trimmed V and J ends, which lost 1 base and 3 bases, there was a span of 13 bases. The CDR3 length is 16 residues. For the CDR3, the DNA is TGCGCCAGCAGCCAAGGTTACAGGATCTTCTACAATGAGCAGTTCTTC. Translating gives CASSQGYRIFYNEQFF.

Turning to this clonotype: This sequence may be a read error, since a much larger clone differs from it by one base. CDR3 coding DNA: TGTGCCGGCAGTTCTCAGCGGTGGGACAGGGGAAAGACCCAGTACTTC. It is translated as CAGSSQRWDRGKTQYF. The chain couples TRBV12-3 or TRBV12-4 to TRBJ2-5, with 10 bases fitting TRBD1. The CDR3 is made up of 16 amino acids.

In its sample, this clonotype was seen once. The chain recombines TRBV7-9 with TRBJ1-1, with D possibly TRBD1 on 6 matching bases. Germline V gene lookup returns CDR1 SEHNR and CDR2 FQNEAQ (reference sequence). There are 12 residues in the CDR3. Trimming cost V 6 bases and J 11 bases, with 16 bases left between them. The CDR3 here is CASSLQGVKAFF. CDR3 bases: TGTGCCAGCAGTCTACAGGGAGTTAAGGCTTTCTTT.

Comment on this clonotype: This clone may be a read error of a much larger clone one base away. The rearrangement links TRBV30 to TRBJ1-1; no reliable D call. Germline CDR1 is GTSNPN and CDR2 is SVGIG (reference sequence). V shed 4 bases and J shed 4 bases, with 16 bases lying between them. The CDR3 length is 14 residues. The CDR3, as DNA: TGTGCCTGGAATGTACTCTCGGACTCCACTGAAGCTTTCTTT. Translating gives CAWNVLSDSTEAFF.

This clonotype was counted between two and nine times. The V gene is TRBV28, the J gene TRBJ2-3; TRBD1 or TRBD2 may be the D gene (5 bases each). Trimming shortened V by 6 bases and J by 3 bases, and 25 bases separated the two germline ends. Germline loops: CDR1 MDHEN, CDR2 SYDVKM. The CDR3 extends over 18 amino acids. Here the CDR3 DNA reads TGTGCCAGCAGCGGAAATTTGGGACGCCTGGATAGGACAGATACGCAGTATTTT. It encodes CASSGNLGRLDRTDTQYF.

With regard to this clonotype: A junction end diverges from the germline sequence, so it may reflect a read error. The CDR3 is CASSYSGPSTETQYF. Here the CDR3 DNA reads TGTGCCAGTAGTTACTCAGGCCCTAGCACAGAAACGCAGTATTTT. The J gene is TRBJ2-3, the V gene TRBV6-5, with a tentative D call TRBD2 (5 bases). Germline CDR1 and CDR2: MNHEY and SVGAGI. There are 15 residues in the CDR3.

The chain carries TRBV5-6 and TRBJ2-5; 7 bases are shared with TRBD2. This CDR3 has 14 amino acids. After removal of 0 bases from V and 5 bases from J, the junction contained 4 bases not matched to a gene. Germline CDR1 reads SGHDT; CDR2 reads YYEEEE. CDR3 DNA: TGTGCCAGCAGCTTGGGGACTAGGGTGGAGACCCAGTACTTC. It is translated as CASSLGTRVETQYF.

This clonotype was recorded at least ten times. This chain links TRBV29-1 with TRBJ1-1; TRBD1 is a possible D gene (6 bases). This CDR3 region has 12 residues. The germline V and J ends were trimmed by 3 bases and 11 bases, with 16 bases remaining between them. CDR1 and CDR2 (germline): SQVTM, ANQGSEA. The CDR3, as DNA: TGCAGCGTTGAGCGGGGGGCCCGGGAGGCTTTCTTT. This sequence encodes CSVERGAREAFF.

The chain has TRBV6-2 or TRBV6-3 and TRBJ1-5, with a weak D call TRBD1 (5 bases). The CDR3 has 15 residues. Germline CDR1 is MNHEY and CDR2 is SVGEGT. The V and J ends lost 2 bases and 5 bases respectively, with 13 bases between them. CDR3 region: CASSYRWDGHQPQHF. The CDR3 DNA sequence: TGTGCCAGCAGTTACCGGTGGGACGGGCATCAGCCCCAGCATTTT.

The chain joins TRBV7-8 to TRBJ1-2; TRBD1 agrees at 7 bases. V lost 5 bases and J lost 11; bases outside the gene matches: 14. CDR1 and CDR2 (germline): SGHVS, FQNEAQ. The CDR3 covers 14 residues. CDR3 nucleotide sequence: TGTGCCAGCAGCGCAATTACAGGGGAGGTTGGTTACACCTTC. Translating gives CASSAITGEVGYTF.

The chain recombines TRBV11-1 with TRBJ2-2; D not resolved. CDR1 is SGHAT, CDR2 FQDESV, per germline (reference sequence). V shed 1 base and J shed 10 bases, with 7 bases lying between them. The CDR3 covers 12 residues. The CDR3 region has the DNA TGTGCCAGCAGCTTAGGGACCAAGGAGCTGTTTTTT. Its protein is CASSLGTKELFF.

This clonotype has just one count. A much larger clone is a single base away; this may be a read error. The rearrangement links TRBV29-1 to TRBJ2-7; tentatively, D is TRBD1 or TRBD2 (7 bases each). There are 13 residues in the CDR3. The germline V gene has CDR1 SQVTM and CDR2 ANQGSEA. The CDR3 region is CSVDVQGGYEQHF. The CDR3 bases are TGCAGCGTTGATGTGCAGGGGGGGTACGAGCAGCACTTC.

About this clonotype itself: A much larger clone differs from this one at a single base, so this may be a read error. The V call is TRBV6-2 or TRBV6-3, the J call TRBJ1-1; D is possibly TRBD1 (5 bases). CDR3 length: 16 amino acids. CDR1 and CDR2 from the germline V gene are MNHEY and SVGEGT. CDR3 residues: CASSWDRQTMNTKAFF. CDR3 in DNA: TGTGCCAGCAGTTGGGACCGACAAACAATGAACACTAAAGCTTTCTTT.

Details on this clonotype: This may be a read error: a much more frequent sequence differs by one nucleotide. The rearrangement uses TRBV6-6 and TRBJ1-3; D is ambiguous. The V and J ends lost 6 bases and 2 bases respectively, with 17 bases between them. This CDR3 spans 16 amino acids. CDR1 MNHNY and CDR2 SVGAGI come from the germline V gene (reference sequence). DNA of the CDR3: TGTGCCAGCAGAGAGACATGCTCTTTTCCTGGAAACACCATATATTTT. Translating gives CASRETCSFPGNTIYF.

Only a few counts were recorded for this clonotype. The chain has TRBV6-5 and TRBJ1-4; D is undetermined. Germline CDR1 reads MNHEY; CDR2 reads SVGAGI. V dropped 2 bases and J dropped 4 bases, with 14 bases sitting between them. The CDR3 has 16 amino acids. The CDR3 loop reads CASSYPLGNGNEKLFF. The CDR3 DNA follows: TGTGCCAGCAGTTACCCGTTGGGGAACGGTAATGAAAAACTGTTTTTT.

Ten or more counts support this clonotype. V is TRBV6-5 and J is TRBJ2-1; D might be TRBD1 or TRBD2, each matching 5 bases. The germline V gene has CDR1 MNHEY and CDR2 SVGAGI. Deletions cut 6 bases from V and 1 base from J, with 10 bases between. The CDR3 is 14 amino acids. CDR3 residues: CASRWDGSYNEQFF. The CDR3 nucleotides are TGTGCCAGCAGGTGGGACGGATCCTACAATGAGCAGTTCTTC.